This T cell receptor (beta chain) derives from a study of blood T cell repertoires in COVID-19. For the study at large: Italy, Spain and the United States were the sources of the convalescent and acute COVID-19 samples.

Original methodology: Reference gene primer amplification yielded estimated nucleated cell counts. Generated by immunoSEQ multiplex PCR, the TCRdb table keeps only in-frame clones and is missing some. V and J calls and clone size are those listed in that table; D and trimming were worked out from the DNA. The table lists roughly 250,000 clones, approximately 88% of them singletons. With 4 bases clipped from V and 5 bases from J, the junction kept 4 bases outside the gene matches. The germline V gene encodes CDR1 SQVTM and CDR2 ANQGSEA. This CDR3 is built from 12 residues. This chain uses TRBV29-1 with TRBJ1-2; 7 nucleotides agree with TRBD1. The origin of this receptor is a woman aged 25 to 39 with acute or convalescent COVID-19. Sequencing was done on a sample of peripheral blood. The CDR3 DNA reads TGCAGCGTTGCTAGGGACAGTTATGGCTACACCTTC. This gives the protein CSVARDSYGYTF.